The clone carrying this TCR beta chain showed up just a few times. What it binds is not known. This sample was included in a study of T-cell memory formation after mild COVID-19. CDR3 length: 14 residues. The germline V gene encodes CDR1 MNHNS and CDR2 SASEGT. Trimming pared 6 bases from V and 2 bases from J, leaving 11 bases between. Study-wide results and caveats: Contracting clones from day 15 to 85 had balanced CD4/CD8; later expanders favoured CD4+. Clones that contracted clustered mainly in CM and EM if CD4+ and in EMRA if CD8+. Pre-infection memory showed some responding clones, and this suggested that cross-reactive memory joined.

TCRdb re-derived calls from the 5' RACE reads in MiXCR, one entry per CDR3 protein. Of 550,000 to 600,000 distinct CDR3 sequences in the sample, approximately 21% were seen once. This TCR derives from an adult woman who had mild COVID-19 (a few samples of this study predate the infection). Cell type and time point are not known. This chain joins TRBV6-1 and TRBJ2-4; no clear D gene. The sample comprised PBMCs or a T cell subset sorted from them (not recorded which). The chain's CDR3 is CASRTGVTKNIQYF. CDR3 DNA: TGTGCCAGCAGGACTGGGGTTACCAAAAACATTCAGTACTTC.